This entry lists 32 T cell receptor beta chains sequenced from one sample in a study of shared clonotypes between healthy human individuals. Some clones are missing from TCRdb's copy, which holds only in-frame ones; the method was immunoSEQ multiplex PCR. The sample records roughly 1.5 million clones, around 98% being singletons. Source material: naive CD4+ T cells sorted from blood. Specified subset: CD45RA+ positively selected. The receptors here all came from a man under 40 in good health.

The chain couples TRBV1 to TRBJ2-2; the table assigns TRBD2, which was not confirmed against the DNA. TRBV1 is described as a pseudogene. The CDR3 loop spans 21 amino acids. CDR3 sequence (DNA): TGCACCAGCAGCCCTACGAAATGCCCAGCGGGAGACCCCTCGAACACCGGGGAGCTGTTTTTT. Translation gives CTSSPTKCPAGDPSNTGELFF.

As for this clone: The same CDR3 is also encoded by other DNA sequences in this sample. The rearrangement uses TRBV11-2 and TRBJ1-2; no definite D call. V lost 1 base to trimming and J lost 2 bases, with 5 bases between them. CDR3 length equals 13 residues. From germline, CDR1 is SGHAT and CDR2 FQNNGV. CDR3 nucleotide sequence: TGTGCCAGCAGCTTAGGAGCCAACTATGGCTACACCTTC. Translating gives CASSLGANYGYTF.

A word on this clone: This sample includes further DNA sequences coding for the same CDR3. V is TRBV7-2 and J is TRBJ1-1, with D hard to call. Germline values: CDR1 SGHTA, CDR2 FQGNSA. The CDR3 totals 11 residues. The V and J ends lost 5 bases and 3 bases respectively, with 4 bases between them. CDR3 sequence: CASSPYTEAFF. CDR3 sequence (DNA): TGTGCCAGCAGCCCATACACTGAAGCTTTCTTT.

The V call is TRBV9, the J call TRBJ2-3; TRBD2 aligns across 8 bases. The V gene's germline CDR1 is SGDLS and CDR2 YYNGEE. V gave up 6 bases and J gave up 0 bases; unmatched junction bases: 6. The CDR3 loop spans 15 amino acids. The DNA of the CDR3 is TGTGCCAGCACCTTCTCTAGCGGGAGCACAGATACGCAGTATTTT. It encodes CASTFSSGSTDTQYF.

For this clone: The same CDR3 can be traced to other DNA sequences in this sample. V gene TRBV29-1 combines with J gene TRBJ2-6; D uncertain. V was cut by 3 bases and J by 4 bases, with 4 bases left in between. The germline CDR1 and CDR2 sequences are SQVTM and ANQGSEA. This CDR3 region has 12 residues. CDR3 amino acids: CSVESGANVLTF. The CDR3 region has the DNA TGCAGCGTTGAGTCCGGGGCCAACGTCCTGACTTTC.

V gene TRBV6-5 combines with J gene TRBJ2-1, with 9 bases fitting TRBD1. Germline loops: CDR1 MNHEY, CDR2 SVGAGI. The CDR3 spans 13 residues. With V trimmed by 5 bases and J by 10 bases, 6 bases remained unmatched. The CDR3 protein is CASSQGQGGEQFF. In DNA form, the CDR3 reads TGTGCCAGCAGTCAGGGACAGGGCGGAGAGCAGTTCTTC.

The CDR3 DNA reads TGCGCCAGCCCCTCTTGTCCCTTTACTGGGGCGCACACCGGGGAGCTGTTTTTT. As protein: CASPSCPFTGAHTGELFF. The chain couples TRBV4-1 to TRBJ2-2; D possibly corresponds to TRBD1 (5 bases). Germline assignment: CDR1 MGHRA and CDR2 YSYEKL. The CDR3 length is 18 residues. V dropped 8 bases and J dropped 3 bases, with 25 bases sitting between them.

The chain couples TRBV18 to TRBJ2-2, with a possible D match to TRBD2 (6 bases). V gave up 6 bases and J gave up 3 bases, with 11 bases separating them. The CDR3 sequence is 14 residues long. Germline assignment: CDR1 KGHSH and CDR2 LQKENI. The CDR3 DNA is TGTGCCAGCTCCGGCGGGGCATACACCGGGGAGCTGTTTTTT. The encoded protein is CASSGGAYTGELFF.

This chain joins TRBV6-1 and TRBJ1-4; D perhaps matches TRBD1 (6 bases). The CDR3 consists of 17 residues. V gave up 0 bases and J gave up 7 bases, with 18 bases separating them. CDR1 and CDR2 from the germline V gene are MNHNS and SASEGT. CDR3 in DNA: TGTGCCAGCAGTGAAGCTGGTATCGCACAGGGAGGTGAAAAACTGTTTTTT. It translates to CASSEAGIAQGGEKLFF.

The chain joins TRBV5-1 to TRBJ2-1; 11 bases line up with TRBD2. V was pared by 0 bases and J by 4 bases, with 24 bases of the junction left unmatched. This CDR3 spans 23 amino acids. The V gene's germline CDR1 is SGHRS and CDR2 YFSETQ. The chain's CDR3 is CASSLELERWRLAGRGSYNEQFF. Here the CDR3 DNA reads TGCGCCAGCAGCTTGGAATTGGAGCGCTGGCGACTAGCGGGAAGGGGAAGTTACAATGAGCAGTTCTTC.

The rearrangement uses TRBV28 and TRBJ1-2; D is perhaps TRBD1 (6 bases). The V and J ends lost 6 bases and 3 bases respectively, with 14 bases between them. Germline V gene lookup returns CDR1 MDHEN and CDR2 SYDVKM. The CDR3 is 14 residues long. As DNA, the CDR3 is TGTGCCAGCAGAAGACAGGTTGTGGACTATGGCTACACCTTC. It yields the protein CASRRQVVDYGYTF.

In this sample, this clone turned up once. CDR3 nucleotide sequence: TGTGCCAGCAGTTTTGTTAGGACAGAGGTAAACACCATATATTTT. This gives the protein CASSFVRTEVNTIYF. The chain is built from TRBV28 and TRBJ1-3, with D perhaps TRBD1 (6 bases). There are 15 residues in the CDR3. Deletions cut 3 bases from V and 6 bases from J, with 15 bases between. Looked up from germline, CDR1 is MDHEN and CDR2 is SYDVKM.

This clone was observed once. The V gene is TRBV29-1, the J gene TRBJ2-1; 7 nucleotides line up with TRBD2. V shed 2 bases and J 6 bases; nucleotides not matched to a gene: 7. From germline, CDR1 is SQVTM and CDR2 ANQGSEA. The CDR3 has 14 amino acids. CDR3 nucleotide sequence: TGCAGCGTTGAAACCTCGACTAGCCTCAATGAGCAGTTCTTC. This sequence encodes CSVETSTSLNEQFF.

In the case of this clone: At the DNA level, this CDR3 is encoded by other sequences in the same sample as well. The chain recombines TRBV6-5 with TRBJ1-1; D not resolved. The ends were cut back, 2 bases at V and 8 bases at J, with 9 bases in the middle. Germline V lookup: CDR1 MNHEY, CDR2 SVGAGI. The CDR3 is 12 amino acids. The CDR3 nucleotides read TGTGCCAGCAGTTACATGGGAACGGAAGCTTTCTTT. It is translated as CASSYMGTEAFF.

The CDR3 is CAISHTQTGDEQYF. The DNA of the CDR3 is TGTGCCATCAGTCATACCCAGACAGGGGACGAGCAGTACTTC. This chain joins TRBV10-3 and TRBJ2-7; TRBD1 agrees at 8 bases. The CDR3 totals 14 residues. Trimming at V came to 5 bases and at J to 5 bases, leaving 8 bases not matched to a gene. Germline V gives CDR1 ENHRY, CDR2 SYGVKD.

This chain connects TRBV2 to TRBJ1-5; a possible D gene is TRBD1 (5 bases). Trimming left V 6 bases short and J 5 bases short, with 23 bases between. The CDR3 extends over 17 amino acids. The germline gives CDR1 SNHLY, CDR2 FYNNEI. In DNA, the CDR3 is TGTGCCAGCAGCCAGATGGGCCTCGGGGGACCTCATCAGCCCCAGCATTTT. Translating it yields CASSQMGLGGPHQPQHF.

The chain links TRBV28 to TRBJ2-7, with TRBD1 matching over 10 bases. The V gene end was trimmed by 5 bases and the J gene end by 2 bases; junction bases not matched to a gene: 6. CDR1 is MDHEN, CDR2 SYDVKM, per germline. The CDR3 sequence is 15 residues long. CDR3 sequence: CASSPTGTGAYEQYF. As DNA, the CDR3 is TGTGCCAGCAGTCCTACCGGGACAGGGGCCTACGAGCAGTACTTC.

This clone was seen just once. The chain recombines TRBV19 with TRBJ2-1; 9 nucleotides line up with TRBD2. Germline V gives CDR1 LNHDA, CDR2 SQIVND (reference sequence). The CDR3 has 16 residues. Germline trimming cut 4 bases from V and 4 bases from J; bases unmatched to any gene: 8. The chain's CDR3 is CASSRSSGAVYNEQFF. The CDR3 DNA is TGTGCCAGTAGTAGGTCTAGCGGGGCAGTATACAATGAGCAGTTCTTC.

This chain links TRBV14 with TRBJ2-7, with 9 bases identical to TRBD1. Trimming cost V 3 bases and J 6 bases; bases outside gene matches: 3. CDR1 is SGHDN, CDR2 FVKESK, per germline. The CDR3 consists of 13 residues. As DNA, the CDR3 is TGTGCCAGCAGCCAGCTGACAGGGGGCGAGCAGTACTTC. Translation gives CASSQLTGGEQYF.

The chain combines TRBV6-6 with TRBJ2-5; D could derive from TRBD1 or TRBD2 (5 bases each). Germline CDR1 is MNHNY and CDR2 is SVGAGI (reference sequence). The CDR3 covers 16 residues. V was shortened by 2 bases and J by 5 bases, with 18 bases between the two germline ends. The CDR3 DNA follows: TGTGCCAGCAGTTACGAAGGAGCACCCTGGGGGGAGACCCAGTACTTC. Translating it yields CASSYEGAPWGETQYF.

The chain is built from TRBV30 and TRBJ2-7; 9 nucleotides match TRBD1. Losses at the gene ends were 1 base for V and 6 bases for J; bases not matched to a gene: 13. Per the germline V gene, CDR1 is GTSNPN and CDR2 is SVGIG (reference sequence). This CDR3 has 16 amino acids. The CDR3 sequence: CAWSAYTGTGTGEQYF. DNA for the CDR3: TGTGCCTGGAGTGCCTATACCGGGACAGGGACTGGCGAGCAGTACTTC.

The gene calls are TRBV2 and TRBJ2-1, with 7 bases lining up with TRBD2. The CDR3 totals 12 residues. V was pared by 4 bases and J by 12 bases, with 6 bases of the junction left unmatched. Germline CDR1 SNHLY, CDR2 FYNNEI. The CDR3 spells CASSGPSGRQFF. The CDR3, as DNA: TGTGCCAGCAGTGGTCCTAGCGGTAGGCAGTTCTTC.

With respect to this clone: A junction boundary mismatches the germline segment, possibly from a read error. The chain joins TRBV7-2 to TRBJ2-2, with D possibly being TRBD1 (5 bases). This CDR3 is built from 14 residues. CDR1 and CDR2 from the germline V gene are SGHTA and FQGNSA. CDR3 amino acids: CASSWTRNSGELFF. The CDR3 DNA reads TGTGCCAGCAGCTGGACACGGAACTCCGGGGAGCTGTTTTTT.

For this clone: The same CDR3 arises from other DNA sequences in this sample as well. The CDR3 here is CASSLLGGEQYF. As DNA, the CDR3 is TGTGCCAGCAGTTTATTAGGGGGCGAGCAGTACTTC. The V call is TRBV28, the J call TRBJ2-7, with a weak D call TRBD1 (6 bases). Germline CDR1 and CDR2: MDHEN and SYDVKM. CDR3 length equals 12 residues. The germline V and J ends were trimmed by 1 base and 6 bases, with 7 bases remaining between them. The full variable domain, completed using reference TRBV28 and TRBJ2-7, is DVKVTQSSRYLVKRTGEKVFLECVQDMDHENMFWYRQDPGLGLRLIYFSYDVKMKEKGDIPEGYSVSREKKERFSLILESASTNQTSMYLCASSLLGGEQYFGPGTRLTVT.

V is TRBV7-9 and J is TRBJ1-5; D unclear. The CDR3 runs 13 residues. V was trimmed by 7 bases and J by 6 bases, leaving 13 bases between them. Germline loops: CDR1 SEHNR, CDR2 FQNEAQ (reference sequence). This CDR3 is CASTLDAGQPQHF. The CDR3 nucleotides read TGTGCCAGCACCCTGGATGCCGGTCAGCCCCAGCATTTT.

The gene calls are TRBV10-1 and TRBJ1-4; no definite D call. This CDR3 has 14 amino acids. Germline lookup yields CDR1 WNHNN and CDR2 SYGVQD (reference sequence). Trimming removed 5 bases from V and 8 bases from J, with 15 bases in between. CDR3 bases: TGCGCCAGCAGTCCGTCGGAGACCGGGGAAAAACTGTTTTTT. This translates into CASSPSETGEKLFF.

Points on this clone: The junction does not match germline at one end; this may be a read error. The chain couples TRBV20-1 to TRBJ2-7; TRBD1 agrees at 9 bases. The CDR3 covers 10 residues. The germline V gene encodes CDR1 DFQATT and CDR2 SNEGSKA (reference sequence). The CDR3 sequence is CSARGQGTLF. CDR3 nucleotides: TGCAGTGCCCGGGGACAGGGAACACTCTTC.

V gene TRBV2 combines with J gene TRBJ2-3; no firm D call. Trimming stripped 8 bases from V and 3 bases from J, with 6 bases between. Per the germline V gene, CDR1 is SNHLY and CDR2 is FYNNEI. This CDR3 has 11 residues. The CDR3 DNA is TGTGCCAGCGACCAGACAGATACGCAGTATTTT. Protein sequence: CASDQTDTQYF.

The chain's CDR3 is CASSYEGTSWEKLFF. The CDR3 DNA follows: TGTGCCAGCAGTTACGAAGGGACCTCTTGGGAAAAACTGTTTTTT. The chain carries TRBV6-5 and TRBJ1-4; D is possibly TRBD1 (5 bases). CDR1 is MNHEY, CDR2 SVGAGI, per germline. Between the trimmed V and J ends, which lost 2 bases and 8 bases, there was a span of 15 bases. This CDR3 has 15 amino acids.

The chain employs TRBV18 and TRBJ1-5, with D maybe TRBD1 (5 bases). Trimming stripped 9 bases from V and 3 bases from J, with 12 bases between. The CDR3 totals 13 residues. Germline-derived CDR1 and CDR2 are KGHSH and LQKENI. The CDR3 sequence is CASRRDINQPQHF. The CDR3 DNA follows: TGTGCCAGTCGCAGGGATATCAATCAGCCCCAGCATTTT.

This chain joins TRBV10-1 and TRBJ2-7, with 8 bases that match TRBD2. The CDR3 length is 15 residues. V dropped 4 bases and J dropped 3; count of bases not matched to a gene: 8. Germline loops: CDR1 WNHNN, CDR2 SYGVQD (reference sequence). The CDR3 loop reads CASSVPSGRSYEQYF. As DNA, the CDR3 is TGCGCCAGCAGTGTGCCTAGCGGGCGAAGCTACGAGCAGTACTTC.

The CDR3 spells CSGGTGYNEQFF. The CDR3 coding sequence is TGCAGCGGCGGGACAGGTTACAATGAGCAGTTCTTC. This sequence joins TRBV29-1 and TRBJ2-1, with 8 bases matching TRBD1. The V segment lost 7 bases and the J segment 4 bases; nucleotides outside the gene matches: 3. This CDR3 is built from 12 residues. Germline lookup yields CDR1 SQVTM and CDR2 ANQGSEA.